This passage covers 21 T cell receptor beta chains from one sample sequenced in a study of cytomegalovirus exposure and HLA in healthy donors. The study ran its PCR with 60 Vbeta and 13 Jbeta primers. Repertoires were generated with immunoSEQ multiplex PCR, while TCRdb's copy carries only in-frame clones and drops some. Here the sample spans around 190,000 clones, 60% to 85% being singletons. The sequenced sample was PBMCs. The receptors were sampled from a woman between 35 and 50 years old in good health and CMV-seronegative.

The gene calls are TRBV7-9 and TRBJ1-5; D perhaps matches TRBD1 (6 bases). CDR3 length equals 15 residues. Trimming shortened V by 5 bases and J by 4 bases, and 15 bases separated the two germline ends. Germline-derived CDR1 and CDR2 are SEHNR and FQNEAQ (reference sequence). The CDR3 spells CASSISRDKNQPQHF. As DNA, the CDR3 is TGTGCCAGCAGCATTAGCCGGGACAAAAATCAGCCCCAGCATTTT.

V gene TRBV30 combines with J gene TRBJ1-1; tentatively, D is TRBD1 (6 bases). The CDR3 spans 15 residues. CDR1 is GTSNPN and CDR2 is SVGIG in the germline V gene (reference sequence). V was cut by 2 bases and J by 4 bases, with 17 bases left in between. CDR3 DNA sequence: TGTGCCTGGAGTAAAGGGGGTCAAGTCGGCACTGAAGCTTTCTTT. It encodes CAWSKGGQVGTEAFF.

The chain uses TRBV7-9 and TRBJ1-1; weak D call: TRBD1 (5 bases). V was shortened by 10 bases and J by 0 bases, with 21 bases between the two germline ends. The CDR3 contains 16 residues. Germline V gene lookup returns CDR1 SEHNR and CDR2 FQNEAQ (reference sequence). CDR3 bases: TGTGCCACCGGGGGGGGATCAGGTTTTGTGAACACTGAAGCTTTCTTT. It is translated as CATGGGSGFVNTEAFF.

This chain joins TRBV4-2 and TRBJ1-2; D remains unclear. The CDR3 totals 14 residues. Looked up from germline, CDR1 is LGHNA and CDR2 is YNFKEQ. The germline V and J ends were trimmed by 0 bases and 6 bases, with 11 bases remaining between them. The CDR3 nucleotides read TGTGCCAGCAGCCAAGAGTTGGGGAGCCATGGCTACACCTTC. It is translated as CASSQELGSHGYTF.

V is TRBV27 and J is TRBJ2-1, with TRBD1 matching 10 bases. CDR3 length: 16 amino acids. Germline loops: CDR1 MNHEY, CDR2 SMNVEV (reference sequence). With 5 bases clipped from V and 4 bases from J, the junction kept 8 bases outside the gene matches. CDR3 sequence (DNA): TGTGCCAGCAGTCCTCAGACAGGGGGCGCATACAATGAGCAGTTCTTC. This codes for CASSPQTGGAYNEQFF.

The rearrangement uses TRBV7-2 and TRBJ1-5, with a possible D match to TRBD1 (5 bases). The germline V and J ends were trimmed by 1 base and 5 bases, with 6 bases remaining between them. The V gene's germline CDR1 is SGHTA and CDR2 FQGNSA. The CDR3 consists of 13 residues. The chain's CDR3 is CASSLEGYQPQHF. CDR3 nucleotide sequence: TGTGCCAGCAGCTTAGAGGGGTATCAGCCCCAGCATTTT.

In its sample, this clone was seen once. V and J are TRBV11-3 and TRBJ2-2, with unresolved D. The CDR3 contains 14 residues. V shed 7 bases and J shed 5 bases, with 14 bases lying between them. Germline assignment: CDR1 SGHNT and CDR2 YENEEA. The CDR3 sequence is CASISDTGTGELFF. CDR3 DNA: TGTGCCAGCATTTCCGATACCGGGACCGGGGAGCTGTTTTTT. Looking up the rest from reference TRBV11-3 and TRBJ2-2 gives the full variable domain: EAGVVQSPRYKIIEKKQPVAFWCNPISGHNTLYWYLQNLGQGPELLIRYENEEAVDDSQLPKDRFSAERLKGVDSTLKIQPAELGDSAVYLCASISDTGTGELFFGEGSRLTVL.

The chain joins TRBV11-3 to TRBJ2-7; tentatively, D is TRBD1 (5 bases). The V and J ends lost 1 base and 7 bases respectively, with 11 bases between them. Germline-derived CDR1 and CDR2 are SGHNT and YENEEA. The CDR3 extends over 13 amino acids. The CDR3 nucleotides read TGTGCCAGCAGCTTAGGGCAGGGCGGAGAGCAGTACTTC. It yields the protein CASSLGQGGEQYF.

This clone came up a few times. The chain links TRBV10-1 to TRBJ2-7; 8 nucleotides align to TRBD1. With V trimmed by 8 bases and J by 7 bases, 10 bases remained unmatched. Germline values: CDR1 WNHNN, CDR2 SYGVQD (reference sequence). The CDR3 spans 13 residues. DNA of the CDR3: TGCGCCAGCCTCTTGGACAGGGTCTTAGAGCAGTACTTC. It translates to CASLLDRVLEQYF.

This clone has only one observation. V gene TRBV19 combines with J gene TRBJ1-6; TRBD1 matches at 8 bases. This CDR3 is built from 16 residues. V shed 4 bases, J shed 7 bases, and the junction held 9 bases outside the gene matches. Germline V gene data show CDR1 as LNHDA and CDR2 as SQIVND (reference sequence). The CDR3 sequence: CASSTRGQGDNSPLHF. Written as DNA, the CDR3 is TGTGCCAGTAGTACCCGCGGACAGGGTGACAATTCACCCCTCCACTTT.

The DNA of the CDR3 is TGTGCCCAAACGGAGTCTGGAAACACCATATATTTT. It translates to CAQTESGNTIYF. This chain connects TRBV30 to TRBJ1-3, with D unresolved. The V end lost 8 bases, the J end lost 1 base, and 9 bases lay between the germline ends. CDR3 length equals 12 residues. CDR1 GTSNPN and CDR2 SVGIG come from the germline V gene (reference sequence).

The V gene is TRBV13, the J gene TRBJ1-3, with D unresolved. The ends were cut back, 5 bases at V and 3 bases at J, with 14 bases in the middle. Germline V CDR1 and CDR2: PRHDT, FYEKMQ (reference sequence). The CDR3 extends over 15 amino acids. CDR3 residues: CASSLTTVGGNTIYF. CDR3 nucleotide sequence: TGTGCCAGCAGCCTTACCACAGTTGGTGGAAACACCATATATTTT. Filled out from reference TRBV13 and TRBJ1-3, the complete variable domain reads AAGVIQSPRHLIKEKRETATLKCYPIPRHDTVYWYQQGPGQDPQFLISFYEKMQSDKGSIPDRFSAQQFSDYHSELNMSSLELGDSALYFCASSLTTVGGNTIYFGEGSWLTVV.

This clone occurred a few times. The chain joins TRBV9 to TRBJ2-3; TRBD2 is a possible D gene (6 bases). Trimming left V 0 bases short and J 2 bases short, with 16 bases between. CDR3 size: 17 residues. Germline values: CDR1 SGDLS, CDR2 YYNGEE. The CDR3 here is CASSVGPFAGLTDTQYF. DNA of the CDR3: TGTGCCAGCAGCGTAGGTCCCTTTGCGGGGCTCACAGATACGCAGTATTTT. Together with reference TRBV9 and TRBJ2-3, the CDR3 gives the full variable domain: DSGVTQTPKHLITATGQRVTLRCSPRSGDLSVYWYQQSLDQGLQFLIQYYNGEERAKGNILERFSAQQFPDLHSELNLSSLELGDSALYFCASSVGPFAGLTDTQYFGPGTRLTVL.

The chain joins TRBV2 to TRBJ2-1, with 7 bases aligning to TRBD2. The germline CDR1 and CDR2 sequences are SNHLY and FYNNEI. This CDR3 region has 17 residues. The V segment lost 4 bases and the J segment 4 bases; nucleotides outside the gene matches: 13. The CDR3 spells CASSVWVAGEGYNEQFF. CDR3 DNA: TGTGCCAGCAGTGTATGGGTTGCGGGAGAGGGGTACAATGAGCAGTTCTTC.

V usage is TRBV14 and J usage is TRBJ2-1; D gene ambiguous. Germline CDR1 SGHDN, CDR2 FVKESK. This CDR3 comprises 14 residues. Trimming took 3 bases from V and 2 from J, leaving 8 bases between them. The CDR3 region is CASSQPVAYNEQFF. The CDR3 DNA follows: TGTGCCAGCAGCCAGCCTGTAGCCTACAATGAGCAGTTCTTC.

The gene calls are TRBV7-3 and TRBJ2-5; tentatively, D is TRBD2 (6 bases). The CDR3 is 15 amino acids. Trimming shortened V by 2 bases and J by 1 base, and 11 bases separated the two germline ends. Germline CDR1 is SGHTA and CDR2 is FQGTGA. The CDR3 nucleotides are TGTGCCAGCAGCTTAGCGGGGAAACTCCAAGAGACCCAGTACTTC. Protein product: CASSLAGKLQETQYF.

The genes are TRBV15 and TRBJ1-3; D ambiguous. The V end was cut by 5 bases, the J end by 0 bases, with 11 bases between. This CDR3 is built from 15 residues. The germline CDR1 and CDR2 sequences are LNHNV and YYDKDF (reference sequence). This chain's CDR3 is CATSLLRDSGNTIYF. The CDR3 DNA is TGTGCCACCAGCCTGCTACGGGACTCTGGAAACACCATATATTTT.

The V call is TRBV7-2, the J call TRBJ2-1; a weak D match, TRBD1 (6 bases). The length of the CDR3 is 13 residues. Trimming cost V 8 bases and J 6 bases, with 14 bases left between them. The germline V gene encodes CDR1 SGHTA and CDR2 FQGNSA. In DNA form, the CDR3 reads TGTGCCAGCCGGACAGATATTGGCAATGAGCAGTTCTTC. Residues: CASRTDIGNEQFF.

For the CDR3, the DNA is TGCAGCGTCTCCCCCTCCGGTGGGGGCGACGAGCAGTACTTC. As protein: CSVSPSGGGDEQYF. The chain couples TRBV29-1 to TRBJ2-7, with TRBD1 as a possible D gene (6 bases). Germline CDR1 reads SQVTM; CDR2 reads ANQGSEA. Trimming cost V 6 bases and J 5 bases, with 20 bases left between them. The CDR3 runs to 14 residues.

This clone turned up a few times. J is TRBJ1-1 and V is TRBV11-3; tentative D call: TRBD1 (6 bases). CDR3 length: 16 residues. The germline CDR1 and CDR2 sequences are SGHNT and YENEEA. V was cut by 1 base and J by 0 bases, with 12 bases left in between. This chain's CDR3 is CASSLGGTGLNTEAFF. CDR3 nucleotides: TGTGCCAGCAGCTTAGGGGGTACAGGGTTGAACACTGAAGCTTTCTTT. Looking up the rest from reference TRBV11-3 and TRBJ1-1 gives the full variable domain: EAGVVQSPRYKIIEKKQPVAFWCNPISGHNTLYWYLQNLGQGPELLIRYENEEAVDDSQLPKDRFSAERLKGVDSTLKIQPAELGDSAVYLCASSLGGTGLNTEAFFGQGTRLTVV.

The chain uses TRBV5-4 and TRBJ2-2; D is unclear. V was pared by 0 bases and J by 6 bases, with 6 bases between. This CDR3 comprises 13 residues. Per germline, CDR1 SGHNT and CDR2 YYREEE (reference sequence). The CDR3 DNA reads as TGTGCCAGCAGCTTGGATCTAGCCGGGGAGCTGTTTTTT. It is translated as CASSLDLAGELFF. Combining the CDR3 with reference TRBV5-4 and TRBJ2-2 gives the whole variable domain ETGVTQSPTHLIKTRGQQVTLRCSSQSGHNTVSWYQQALGQGPQFIFQYYREEENGRGNFPPRFSGLQFPNYSSELNVNALELDDSALYLCASSLDLAGELFFGEGSRLTVL.